The 23 T cell receptor beta chains listed next were all sequenced from one sample in a study of T cell repertoires in cytomegalovirus infection (dated by TCRdb to between 2018 and 2021). Reads for this sample came from an Illumina HiSeq 1500. TCRdb applied fastp at Q25 and MiXCR to the public reads, then kept only in-frame beta chains. Records with the same CDR3 protein are collapsed into one entry carrying the most frequent genes and DNA. Present in this sample are more than 250,000 distinct CDR3 sequences, roughly an eighth of which were seen just once. Around 8.7% of the sample comes from the top ten. The specimen was PBMCs. These receptor sequences come from a human donor in good health (CMV status not recorded). Some clones in this sample may be carry-over from other donors' samples.

This clonotype was recorded many times. The gene calls are TRBV20-1 and TRBJ2-7, with D maybe TRBD2 (5 bases). Germline lookup yields CDR1 DFQATT and CDR2 SNEGSKA (reference sequence). CDR3 length: 14 amino acids. V lost 0 bases to trimming and J lost 10 bases, with 19 bases between them. The DNA of the CDR3 is TGCAGTGCTAGAGAGTTACGGGGAGCTTACCTTCAGTACTTC. Amino acid sequence: CSARELRGAYLQYF.

This rearrangement joins TRBV7-3 to TRBJ2-5; 9 bases match TRBD2. Per germline, CDR1 SGHTA and CDR2 FQGTGA. The CDR3 is 13 amino acids. The junction had 4 bases not matched to a gene; V was cut back by 5 bases and J by 6 bases. In DNA form, the CDR3 reads TGTGCCAGCAGCCGGACTAGCGACCAGACCCAGTACTTC. Translated: CASSRTSDQTQYF.

The CDR3 DNA reads as TGTGCCAGCAGCACACAGTTGGGGACAGGGGGATATCAGCCCCAGCATTTT. Protein: CASSTQLGTGGYQPQHF. V and J are TRBV7-8 and TRBJ1-5; 11 bases are a match to TRBD1. This CDR3 region has 17 residues. The J segment lost 5 bases and the V segment lost 5 bases, leaving 11 bases of the junction unmatched. Germline CDR1 is SGHVS and CDR2 is FQNEAQ.

This chain links TRBV20-1 with TRBJ2-3; D is unclear. With 5 bases removed from V and 1 base from J, the gap between germline ends came to 10 bases. Germline lookup yields CDR1 DFQATT and CDR2 SNEGSKA (reference sequence). The CDR3 contains 13 residues. The CDR3 nucleotides are TGCAGTGCTCCCTCTTGGGGCACAGATACGCAGTATTTT. Protein sequence: CSAPSWGTDTQYF.

This chain links TRBV27 with TRBJ2-7; TRBD1 matches 11 bases. V shed 5 bases and J 4 bases; nucleotides not matched to a gene: 4. This CDR3 region has 14 residues. Germline CDR1 is MNHEY and CDR2 is SMNVEV (reference sequence). This chain's CDR3 is CASSKGQGAYEQYF. CDR3 bases: TGTGCCAGCAGTAAAGGACAGGGGGCTTACGAGCAGTACTTC.

This clonotype was counted a few times. The chain uses TRBV7-9 and TRBJ1-1, with 9 bases aligning to TRBD1. V dropped 5 bases and J dropped 4; count of bases not matched to a gene: 14. CDR1 is SEHNR, CDR2 FQNEAQ, per germline (reference sequence). The CDR3 covers 17 residues. The CDR3 bases are TGTGCCAGCAGCCCAAGAGAGGGACAGGGCGCGGGCACTGAAGCTTTCTTT. Translated: CASSPREGQGAGTEAFF.

There are a few counts of this clonotype. This chain joins TRBV29-1 and TRBJ1-1, with TRBD1 as a possible D gene (6 bases). V was trimmed by 7 bases and J by 0 bases, leaving 24 bases between them. Per germline, CDR1 SQVTM and CDR2 ANQGSEA. The CDR3 extends over 17 amino acids. CDR3 bases: TGCAGCGCCTGGGGGCCACAGGGAGGGGCCCTGAACACTGAAGCTTTCTTT. It yields the protein CSAWGPQGGALNTEAFF.

This clonotype was detected ten times or more. The chain joins TRBV7-2 to TRBJ1-5; TRBD1 agrees at 10 bases. Germline CDR1 is SGHTA and CDR2 is FQGNSA. There are 18 residues in the CDR3. V was pared by 5 bases and J by 1 base, with 11 bases of the junction left unmatched. The DNA for the CDR3 is TGTGCCAGCAGCGCCATCCTTCCGGGACAGGGGAGCAATCAGCCCCAGCATTTT. The encoded protein is CASSAILPGQGSNQPQHF.

This clonotype was observed at least ten times. This chain uses TRBV24-1 with TRBJ2-6; the match to TRBD1 covers 8 bases. The CDR3 spans 15 residues. In germline, CDR1 is KGHDR, CDR2 SFDVKD. Unmatched junction bases numbered 4, after V lost 6 bases and J lost 4 bases. The CDR3 coding sequence is TGTGCCACCAGTCAGGGGGCGACCGGGGCCAACGTCCTGACTTTC. Encoded protein: CATSQGATGANVLTF.

A few counts support this clonotype. V usage is TRBV4-2 and J usage is TRBJ2-7, with 8 bases identical to TRBD1. After removal of 4 bases from V and 2 bases from J, the junction contained 7 bases not matched to a gene. This CDR3 is 15 amino acids long. Germline values: CDR1 LGHNA, CDR2 YNFKEQ. CDR3 loop: CASSRSGTGPYEQYF. DNA for the CDR3: TGTGCCAGCAGCCGCTCCGGGACAGGACCCTACGAGCAGTACTTC.

The gene calls are TRBV20-1 and TRBJ1-6; TRBD1 might be the D (6 bases). The CDR3 runs 13 residues. The germline V gene has CDR1 DFQATT and CDR2 SNEGSKA (reference sequence). The V gene lost 2 bases and the J gene lost 10 bases, with 12 bases spanning the gap. The CDR3 nucleotides are TGCAGTGCTAGATCATACAGGGAATCACCCCTCCACTTT. This gives the protein CSARSYRESPLHF.

The CDR3: CASSLETGNYGYTF. Written as DNA, the CDR3 is TGTGCCAGCAGCTTAGAGACGGGGAACTATGGCTACACCTTC. This chain uses TRBV11-2 with TRBJ1-2; D not resolved. The CDR3 runs to 14 residues. Per germline, CDR1 SGHAT and CDR2 FQNNGV. V lost 0 bases to trimming and J lost 2 bases, with 7 bases between them.

In the case of this clonotype: The CDR3 does not close with the conserved phenylalanine or tryptophan, likely indicating a read error. V and J are TRBV5-3 and TRBJ1-1, with a tentative D call TRBD1 (5 bases). TRBV5-3 is annotated as an ORF whose role is uncertain. CDR3 length equals 15 residues. This CDR3 reads CASSFGHTRNTEAFS. In nucleotides, the CDR3 is TGTGCCAGCAGCTTTGGACACACTAGGAACACTGAAGCTTTCTCT.

This clonotype was counted at least ten times. The V call is TRBV7-2, the J call TRBJ1-2; 10 nucleotides align to TRBD1. V lost 5 bases and J lost 8; bases outside the gene matches: 5. Looked up from germline, CDR1 is SGHTA and CDR2 is FQGNSA. This CDR3 spans 13 amino acids. The CDR3 sequence is CASSRGTGEGYTF. The CDR3 DNA reads TGTGCCAGCAGCCGCGGGACAGGGGAAGGCTACACCTTC.

This clonotype was counted at least ten times. V is TRBV20-1 and J is TRBJ1-6, with TRBD1 identical over 8 bases. Germline trimming cut 4 bases from V and 10 bases from J; bases unmatched to any gene: 6. The CDR3 totals 13 residues. CDR1 and CDR2 from the germline V gene are DFQATT and SNEGSKA (reference sequence). The CDR3 loop is CSATDRGGSPLHF. In DNA form, the CDR3 reads TGCAGTGCTACTGACAGGGGTGGATCACCCCTCCACTTT.

This clonotype came up a few times. CDR3 in DNA: TGTGCCAGCACCCTTCCCTCGGGGACTGGGGCCAACGTCCTGACTTTC. Translated: CASTLPSGTGANVLTF. The rearrangement links TRBV12-3 or TRBV12-4 to TRBJ2-6; TRBD2 is a possible D gene (5 bases). Trimming took 7 bases from V and 2 from J, leaving 15 bases between them. This CDR3 spans 16 amino acids.

V is TRBV7-9 and J is TRBJ2-7; the D is unclear. CDR3 length: 15 residues. V was cut by 6 bases and J by 4 bases, with 19 bases left in between. Germline CDR1 is SEHNR and CDR2 is FQNEAQ (reference sequence). The CDR3 DNA reads TGTGCCAGCAGTCCTCCCCCCCCTCTAGGTTACGAGCAGTACTTC. Its protein is CASSPPPPLGYEQYF.

Only a few counts were recorded for this clonotype. The chain is built from TRBV12-3 or TRBV12-4 and TRBJ1-1; weak D call: TRBD1 (6 bases). The length of the CDR3 is 14 residues. Trimming left V 7 bases short and J 2 bases short, with 14 bases between. CDR3 region: CASTLTGPNTEAFF. The CDR3 region has the DNA TGTGCCAGCACCCTTACAGGGCCAAACACTGAAGCTTTCTTT.

The table lists this clonotype with a few counts. The CDR3 DNA reads as TGTGCCAGCAATGGGAGGGCGGGCGGGGAGCTGTTTTTT. It codes for CASNGRAGGELFF. The chain links TRBV12-3 or TRBV12-4 to TRBJ2-2, with 7 bases identical to TRBD2. Unmatched junction bases numbered 6, after V lost 7 bases and J lost 7 bases. The CDR3 is 13 residues long.

In regard to this clonotype: A much larger clonotype is one base distant, so this may be a read error. The CDR3 does not end in the conserved phenylalanine or tryptophan, so this is likely a read error. The chain links TRBV19 to TRBJ2-7, with D perhaps matching TRBD2 (6 bases). The V and J ends lost 8 bases and 4 bases respectively, with 18 bases between them. This CDR3 is 14 amino acids long. Germline values: CDR1 LNHDA, CDR2 SQIVND (reference sequence). CDR3 region: CASGRFGSGYEQYL. In DNA, the CDR3 is TGTGCCAGTGGAAGATTCGGGAGTGGATACGAGCAGTACTTA.

This clonotype has only a few counts. Here the CDR3 reads CATSYRDRVADTQYF. The CDR3 DNA follows: TGTGCCACCAGCTACCGGGACAGGGTCGCAGATACGCAGTATTTT. V usage is TRBV15 and J usage is TRBJ2-3, with 9 bases fitting TRBD1. V shed 5 bases, J shed 4 bases, and the junction held 7 bases outside the gene matches. This CDR3 has 15 residues. CDR1 is LNHNV, CDR2 YYDKDF, per germline (reference sequence).

This clonotype was detected ten times or more. The junction departs from the called germline gene at one end, perhaps through a read error. The chain uses TRBV7-8 and TRBJ1-6, with 7 bases matching TRBD1. This CDR3 comprises 11 residues. Germline V gene sequence: CDR1 SGHVS, CDR2 FQNEAQ. The CDR3 sequence is CASRNRDRGLF. CDR3 nucleotide sequence: TGTGCCAGCAGAAACCGGGACAGAGGTCTCTTT.

In its sample, this clonotype was seen a few times. The V gene is TRBV2, the J gene TRBJ2-1; D is unclear. CDR1 SNHLY and CDR2 FYNNEI come from the germline V gene. V lost 6 bases, J lost 11 bases, and 8 bases lay in between. CDR3 length: 10 amino acids. The DNA for the CDR3 is TGTGCCAGCAGCGATACTAAGCAGTTCTTC. Amino acids: CASSDTKQFF.